These 16 T cell receptor beta chains came from one sample sequenced in a study of beta chain features in type 1 diabetes. Expressed TCRB transcripts were sequenced, since all the RNA that had been isolated was reverse transcribed. The method was immunoSEQ multiplex PCR; TCRdb's version includes in-frame clones alone and lacks a portion of them. The sample carries 240,000 or so clones, about 25% recorded once. Material: central memory CD4+ T cells from blood. The receptors shown here come from a man aged 25 to 40 in good health.

This clone was seen many times. The sample holds other DNA sequences that translate to the same CDR3. The genes are TRBV9 and TRBJ1-1; perhaps TRBD1 as D (6 bases). The CDR3 has 14 residues. The germline V and J ends were trimmed by 2 bases and 1 base, with 9 bases remaining between them. From germline, CDR1 is SGDLS and CDR2 YYNGEE. The CDR3 DNA reads TGTGCCAGCAGCGTGGGGGGCGAGAACACTGAAGCTTTCTTT. This sequence encodes CASSVGGENTEAFF.

This clone came up a few times. J is TRBJ2-1 and V is TRBV18; the match to TRBD1 covers 9 bases. CDR1 KGHSH and CDR2 LQKENI come from the germline V gene. The CDR3 spans 15 residues. V was clipped by 2 bases and J by 7 bases; unmatched bases: 6. CDR3 DNA sequence: TGTGCCAGCTCACCAGCGGGACAGGGCGGGAATGAGCAGTTCTTC. Encoded protein: CASSPAGQGGNEQFF.

This clone was found a few times. The chain recombines TRBV2 with TRBJ2-1; possible D gene TRBD2, 6 bases. The CDR3 contains 14 residues. Looked up from germline, CDR1 is SNHLY and CDR2 is FYNNEI. The germline V and J ends were trimmed by 7 bases and 9 bases, with 19 bases remaining between them. CDR3 DNA sequence: TGTGCCAGCACACAAGGGCTAGCGCGCGGTGAGCAGTTCTTC. Protein product: CASTQGLARGEQFF.

The sample holds a few counts of this clone. This rearrangement joins TRBV29-1 to TRBJ2-1, with a tentative D call TRBD2 (6 bases). The CDR3 covers 13 residues. Per the germline V gene, CDR1 is SQVTM and CDR2 is ANQGSEA. V lost 7 bases, J lost 10 bases, and 20 bases lay in between. The CDR3 nucleotides are TGCAGCGCCCGGGGAGGCGGAGGAGAGGAGCAGTTCTTC. Translating it yields CSARGGGGEEQFF.

The chain links TRBV19 to TRBJ2-5; tentatively, D is TRBD2 (6 bases). Germline V gene sequence: CDR1 LNHDA, CDR2 SQIVND (reference sequence). V was shortened by 5 bases and J by 5 bases, with 15 bases between the two germline ends. The CDR3 sequence is 14 residues long. The CDR3 protein is CASSLGTLTETQYF. The DNA of the CDR3 is TGTGCCAGTAGTCTCGGGACTCTGACGGAGACCCAGTACTTC.

The V gene is TRBV7-2, the J gene TRBJ2-3; either TRBD1 or TRBD2 may fit D (5 bases each). This CDR3 spans 14 amino acids. The V and J ends lost 5 bases and 6 bases respectively, with 15 bases between them. Germline V gene data show CDR1 as SGHTA and CDR2 as FQGNSA. The CDR3 sequence: CASSRAVGTDTQYF. The CDR3 DNA reads as TGTGCCAGCAGCCGAGCCGTAGGGACGGATACGCAGTATTTT.

This clone was counted between two and nine times. V gene TRBV5-1 combines with J gene TRBJ2-7, with 8 nucleotides matching TRBD1. Germline trimming cut 0 bases from V and 4 bases from J; bases unmatched to any gene: 9. The CDR3 extends over 16 amino acids. Germline values: CDR1 SGHRS, CDR2 YFSETQ. CDR3 sequence: CASSLDSGQAGYEQYF. The DNA of the CDR3 is TGCGCCAGCAGCTTGGATTCGGGACAGGCTGGGTACGAGCAGTACTTC.

This clone was seen only a few times. This sequence joins TRBV2 and TRBJ2-5; D not certain. V was cut by 4 bases and J by 5 bases, with 11 bases left in between. CDR3 length: 13 residues. Germline lookup yields CDR1 SNHLY and CDR2 FYNNEI. The CDR3 loop is CASSGTGWETQYF. CDR3 in DNA: TGTGCCAGCAGTGGTACGGGTTGGGAGACCCAGTACTTC.

The chain recombines TRBV9 with TRBJ2-4; 9 positions match TRBD2. Germline CDR1 is SGDLS and CDR2 is YYNGEE. The CDR3 loop spans 15 amino acids. V lost 3 bases to trimming and J lost 8 bases; unmatched junction nucleotides: 9. DNA of the CDR3: TGTGCCAGCAGCGCGGGGACTAGCCGTCTGCACATTCAGTACTTC. This codes for CASSAGTSRLHIQYF. Filled out from reference TRBV9 and TRBJ2-4, the complete variable domain reads DSGVTQTPKHLITATGQRVTLRCSPRSGDLSVYWYQQSLDQGLQFLIQYYNGEERAKGNILERFSAQQFPDLHSELNLSSLELGDSALYFCASSAGTSRLHIQYFGAGTRLSVL.

V is TRBV18 and J is TRBJ2-7; possibly TRBD1 or TRBD2 for D (5 bases each). The germline V gene encodes CDR1 KGHSH and CDR2 LQKENI. V was shortened by 3 bases and J by 2 bases, with 8 bases between the two germline ends. CDR3 length: 13 residues. The CDR3 sequence: CASSPPGPYEQYF. The CDR3 nucleotides are TGTGCCAGCTCACCTCCGGGGCCCTACGAGCAGTACTTC. Drawing the rest from reference TRBV18 and TRBJ2-7, the complete variable domain is NAGVMQNPRHLVRRRGQEARLRCSPMKGHSHVYWYRQLPEEGLKFMVYLQKENIIDESGMPKERFSAEFPKEGPSILRIQQVVRGDSAAYFCASSPPGPYEQYFGPGTRLTVT.

A few counts support this clone. CDR3 sequence reads: CAWSLRRDSNTEAFF. The CDR3 nucleotides are TGTGCCTGGAGTTTACGCCGGGACAGCAACACTGAAGCTTTCTTT. This rearrangement joins TRBV30 to TRBJ1-1; 7 bases are a match to TRBD1. CDR3 length: 15 residues. Unmatched junction bases numbered 8, after V lost 2 bases and J lost 2 bases. The germline V gene has CDR1 GTSNPN and CDR2 SVGIG (reference sequence).

About this clone: The sample contains more than one DNA sequence encoding this CDR3. V usage is TRBV30 and J usage is TRBJ2-3, with D possibly TRBD2 on 6 matching bases. CDR1 and CDR2 from the germline V gene are GTSNPN and SVGIG (reference sequence). V lost 0 bases and J 0 bases, leaving 7 bases between the germline ends. This CDR3 spans 14 amino acids. The CDR3 coding sequence is TGTGCCTGGAGTGTAGGAGGGAGCACAGATACGCAGTATTTT. Its translation: CAWSVGGSTDTQYF.

V and J are TRBV27 and TRBJ1-2; tentatively, D is TRBD1 (6 bases). The CDR3 has 16 residues. With 6 bases removed from V and 6 bases from J, the gap between germline ends came to 23 bases. CDR1 is MNHEY, CDR2 SMNVEV, per germline (reference sequence). The CDR3 DNA sequence: TGTGCCAGCAGGAGAAAAACCGGGACACCCGGAGATGGCTACACCTTC. Translating it yields CASRRKTGTPGDGYTF.

The chain uses TRBV15 and TRBJ2-7, with D perhaps given as TRBD1 or TRBD2 (5 bases each). V was trimmed by 1 base and J by 6 bases, leaving 16 bases between them. The V gene's germline CDR1 is LNHNV and CDR2 YYDKDF (reference sequence). This CDR3 is built from 15 residues. The CDR3 here is CATSRAGYQGPEQYF. The CDR3 region has the DNA TGTGCCACCAGCAGAGCGGGGTATCAGGGACCCGAGCAGTACTTC.

The chain couples TRBV7-2 to TRBJ2-3, with 10 bases aligning to TRBD2. Germline V gives CDR1 SGHTA, CDR2 FQGNSA. V lost 11 bases, J lost 2 bases, and 7 bases stayed unmatched. This CDR3 comprises 14 residues. The CDR3 region has the DNA TGTGCCGGCTCTAGCGGGAGAGCCACAGATACGCAGTATTTT. As protein: CAGSSGRATDTQYF.

The chain carries TRBV30 and TRBJ2-7; 7 bases line up with TRBD1. Germline trimming cut 2 bases from V and 0 bases from J; bases unmatched to any gene: 10. CDR3 length equals 16 residues. Per the germline V gene, CDR1 is GTSNPN and CDR2 is SVGIG (reference sequence). CDR3 loop: CAWSPYFRDSSYEQYF. In nucleotides, the CDR3 is TGTGCCTGGAGTCCTTACTTTCGGGACAGCTCCTACGAGCAGTACTTC.